This T cell receptor beta chain was retrieved from a study of T cell responses to AZD1222 COVID-19 vaccine. Some clones are missing from TCRdb's copy, which holds only in-frame ones; the method was immunoSEQ multiplex PCR. The sample holds about 180,000 clones, about 86% seen once. The clonotype comes from an adult who received the AZD1222 COVID-19 vaccine. This specimen consisted of peripheral blood, obtained 28 days after the second AZD1222 dose.

The CDR3 sequence: CASSFGLNTEAFF. For the CDR3, the DNA is TGTGCCAGCAGTTTCGGACTTAACACTGAAGCTTTCTTT. The V gene is TRBV12-3 or TRBV12-4, the J gene TRBJ1-1, with D hard to call. This CDR3 spans 13 amino acids. Trimming removed 3 bases from V and 2 bases from J, with 7 bases in between.